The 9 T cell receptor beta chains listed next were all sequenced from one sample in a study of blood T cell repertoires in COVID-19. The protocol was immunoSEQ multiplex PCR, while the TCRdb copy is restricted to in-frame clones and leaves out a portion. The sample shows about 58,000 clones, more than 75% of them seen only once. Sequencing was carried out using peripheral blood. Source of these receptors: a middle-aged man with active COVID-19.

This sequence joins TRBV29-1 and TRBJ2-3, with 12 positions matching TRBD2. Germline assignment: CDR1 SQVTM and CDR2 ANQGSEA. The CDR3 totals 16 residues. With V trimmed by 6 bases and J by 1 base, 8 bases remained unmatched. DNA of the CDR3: TGCAGCGTGACTAGCGGGGGACCGTCACGCACAGATACGCAGTATTTT. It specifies CSVTSGGPSRTDTQYF.

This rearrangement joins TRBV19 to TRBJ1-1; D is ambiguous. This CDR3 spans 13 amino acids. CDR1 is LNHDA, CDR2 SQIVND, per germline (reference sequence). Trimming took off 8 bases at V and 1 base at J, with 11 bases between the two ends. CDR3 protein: CASLPDKNTEAFF. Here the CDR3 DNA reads TGTGCCAGTCTCCCAGATAAGAACACTGAAGCTTTCTTT.

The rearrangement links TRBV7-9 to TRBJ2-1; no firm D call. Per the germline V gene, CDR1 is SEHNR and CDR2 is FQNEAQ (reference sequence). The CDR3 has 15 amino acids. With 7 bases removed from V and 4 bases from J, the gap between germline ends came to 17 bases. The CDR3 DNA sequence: TGTGCCAGCACTCACTATACGGGTTCTTACAATGAGCAGTTCTTC. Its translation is CASTHYTGSYNEQFF. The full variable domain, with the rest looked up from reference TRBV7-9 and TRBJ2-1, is DTGVSQNPRHKITKRGQNVTFRCDPISEHNRLYWYRQTLGQGPEFLTYFQNEAQLEKSRLLSDRFSAERPKGSFSTLEIQRTEQGDSAMYLCASTHYTGSYNEQFFGPGTRLTVL.

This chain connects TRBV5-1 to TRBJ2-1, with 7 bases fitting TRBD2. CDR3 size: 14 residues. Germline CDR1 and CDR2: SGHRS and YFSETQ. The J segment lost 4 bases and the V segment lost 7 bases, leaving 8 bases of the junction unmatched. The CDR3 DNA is TGCGCCAGCGAAGCGGGAACTGGTTACAATGAGCAGTTCTTC. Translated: CASEAGTGYNEQFF.

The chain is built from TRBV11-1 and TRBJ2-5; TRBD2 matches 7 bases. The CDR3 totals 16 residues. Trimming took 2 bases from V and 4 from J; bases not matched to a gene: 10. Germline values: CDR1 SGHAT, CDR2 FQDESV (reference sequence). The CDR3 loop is CASSLFSGVGLETQYF. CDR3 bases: TGTGCCAGCAGCTTATTCAGCGGGGTAGGGTTAGAGACCCAGTACTTC.

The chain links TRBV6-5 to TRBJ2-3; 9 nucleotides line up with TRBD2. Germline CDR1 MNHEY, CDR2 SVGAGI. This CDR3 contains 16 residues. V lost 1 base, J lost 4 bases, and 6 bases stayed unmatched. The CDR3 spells CASSYFSGSVADTQYF. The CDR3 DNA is TGTGCCAGCAGTTACTTTAGCGGGAGTGTCGCAGATACGCAGTATTTT.

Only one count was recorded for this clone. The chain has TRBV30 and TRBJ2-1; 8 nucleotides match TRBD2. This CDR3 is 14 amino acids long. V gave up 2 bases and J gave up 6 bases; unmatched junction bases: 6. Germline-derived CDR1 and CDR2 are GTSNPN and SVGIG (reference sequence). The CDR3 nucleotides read TGTGCCTGGAGTCGCCTAGCGGGCCGCAATGAGCAGTTCTTC. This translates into CAWSRLAGRNEQFF.

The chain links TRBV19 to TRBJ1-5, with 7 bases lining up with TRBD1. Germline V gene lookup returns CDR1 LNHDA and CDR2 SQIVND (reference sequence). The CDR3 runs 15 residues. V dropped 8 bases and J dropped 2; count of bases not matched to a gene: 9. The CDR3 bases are TGTGCCAGTCTAGGGACAGATGGGGGCAATCAGCCCCAGCATTTT. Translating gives CASLGTDGGNQPQHF. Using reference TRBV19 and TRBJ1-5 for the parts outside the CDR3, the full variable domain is DGGITQSPKYLFRKEGQNVTLSCEQNLNHDAMYWYRQDPGQGLRLIYYSQIVNDFQKGDIAEGYSVSREKKESFPLTVTSAQKNPTAFYLCASLGTDGGNQPQHFGDGTRLSIL.

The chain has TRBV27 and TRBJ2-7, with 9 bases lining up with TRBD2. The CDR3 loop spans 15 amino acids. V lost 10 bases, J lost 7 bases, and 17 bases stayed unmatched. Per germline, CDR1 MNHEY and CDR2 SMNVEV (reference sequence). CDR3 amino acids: CATRVAGGPAEEQYF. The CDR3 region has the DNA TGTGCCACCAGGGTGGCGGGAGGGCCGGCGGAAGAGCAGTACTTC.